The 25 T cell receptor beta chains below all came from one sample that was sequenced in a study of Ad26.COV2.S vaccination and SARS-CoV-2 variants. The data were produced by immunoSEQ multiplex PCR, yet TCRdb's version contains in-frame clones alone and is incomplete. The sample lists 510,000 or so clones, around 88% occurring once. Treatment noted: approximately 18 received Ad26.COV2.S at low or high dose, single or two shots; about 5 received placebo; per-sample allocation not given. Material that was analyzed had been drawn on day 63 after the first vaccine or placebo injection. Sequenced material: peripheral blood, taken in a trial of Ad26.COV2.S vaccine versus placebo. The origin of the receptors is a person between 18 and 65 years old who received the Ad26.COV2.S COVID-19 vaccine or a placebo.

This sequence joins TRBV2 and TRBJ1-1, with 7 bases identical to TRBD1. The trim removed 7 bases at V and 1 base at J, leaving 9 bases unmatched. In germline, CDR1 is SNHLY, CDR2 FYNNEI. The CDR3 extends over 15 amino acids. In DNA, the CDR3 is TGTGCCAGCAAATTTAGTCCAGGGGGGAACACTGAAGCTTTCTTT. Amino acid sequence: CASKFSPGGNTEAFF. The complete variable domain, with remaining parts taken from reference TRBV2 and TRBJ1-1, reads EPEVTQTPSHQVTQMGQEVILRCVPISNHLYFYWYRQILGQKVEFLVSFYNNEISEKSEIFDDQFSVERPDGSNFTLKIRSTKLEDSAMYFCASKFSPGGNTEAFFGQGTRLTVV.

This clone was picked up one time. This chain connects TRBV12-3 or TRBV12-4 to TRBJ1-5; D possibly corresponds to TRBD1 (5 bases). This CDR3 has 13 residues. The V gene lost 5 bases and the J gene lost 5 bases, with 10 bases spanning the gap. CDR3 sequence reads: CASSLTRDQPQHF. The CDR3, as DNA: TGTGCCAGCAGTCTAACCAGGGATCAGCCCCAGCATTTT.

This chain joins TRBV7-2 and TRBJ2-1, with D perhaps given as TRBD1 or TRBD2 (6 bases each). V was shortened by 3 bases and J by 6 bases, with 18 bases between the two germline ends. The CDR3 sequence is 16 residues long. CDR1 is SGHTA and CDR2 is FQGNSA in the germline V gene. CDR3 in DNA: TGTGCCAGCAGCTTGTTGGGGGGCGTACCTCTCAATGAGCAGTTCTTC. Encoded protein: CASSLLGGVPLNEQFF.

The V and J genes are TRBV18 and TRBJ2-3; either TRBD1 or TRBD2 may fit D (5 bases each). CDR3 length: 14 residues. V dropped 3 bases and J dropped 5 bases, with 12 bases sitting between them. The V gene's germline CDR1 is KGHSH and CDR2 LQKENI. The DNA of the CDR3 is TGTGCCAGCTCACCTCAGAGGGGTTTAGATACGCAGTATTTT. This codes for CASSPQRGLDTQYF.

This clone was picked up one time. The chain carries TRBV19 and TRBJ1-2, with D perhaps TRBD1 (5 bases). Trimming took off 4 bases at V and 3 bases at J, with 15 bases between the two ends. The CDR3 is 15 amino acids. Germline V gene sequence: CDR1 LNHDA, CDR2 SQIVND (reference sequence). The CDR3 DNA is TGTGCCAGTAGTACCGAGGGGCGAGGTTACTATGGCTACACCTTC. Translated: CASSTEGRGYYGYTF.

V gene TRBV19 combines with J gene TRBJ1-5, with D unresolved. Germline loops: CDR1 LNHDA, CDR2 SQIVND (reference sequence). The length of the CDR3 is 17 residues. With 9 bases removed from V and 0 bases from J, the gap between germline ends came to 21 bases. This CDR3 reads CASHTGRVGYSNQPQHF. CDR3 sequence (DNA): TGTGCCAGCCATACGGGGAGGGTTGGATATAGCAATCAGCCCCAGCATTTT.

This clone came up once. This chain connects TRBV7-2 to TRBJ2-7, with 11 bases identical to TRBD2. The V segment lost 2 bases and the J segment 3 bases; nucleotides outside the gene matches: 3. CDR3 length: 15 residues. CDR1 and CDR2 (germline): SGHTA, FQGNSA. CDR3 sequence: CASSLTSGSNYEQYF. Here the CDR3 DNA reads TGTGCCAGCAGCTTAACTAGCGGGAGTAACTACGAGCAGTACTTC.

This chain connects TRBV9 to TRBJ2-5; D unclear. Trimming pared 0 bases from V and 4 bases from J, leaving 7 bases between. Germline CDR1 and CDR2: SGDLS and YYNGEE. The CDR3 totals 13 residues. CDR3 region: CASSVAGTETQYF. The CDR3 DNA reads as TGTGCCAGCAGCGTAGCGGGCACAGAGACCCAGTACTTC. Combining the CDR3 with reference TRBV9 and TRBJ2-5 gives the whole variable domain DSGVTQTPKHLITATGQRVTLRCSPRSGDLSVYWYQQSLDQGLQFLIQYYNGEERAKGNILERFSAQQFPDLHSELNLSSLELGDSALYFCASSVAGTETQYFGPGTRLLVL.

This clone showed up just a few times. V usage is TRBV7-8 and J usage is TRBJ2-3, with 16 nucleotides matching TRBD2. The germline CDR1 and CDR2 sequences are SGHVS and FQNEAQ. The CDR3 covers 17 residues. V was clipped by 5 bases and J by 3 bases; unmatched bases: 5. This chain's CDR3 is CASSLGLAGGPTDTQYF. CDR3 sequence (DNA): TGTGCCAGCAGCCTGGGACTAGCGGGAGGGCCAACAGATACGCAGTATTTT.

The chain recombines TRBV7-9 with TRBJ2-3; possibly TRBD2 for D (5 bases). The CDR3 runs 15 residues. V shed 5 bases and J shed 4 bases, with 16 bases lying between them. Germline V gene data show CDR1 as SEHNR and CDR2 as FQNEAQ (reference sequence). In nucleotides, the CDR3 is TGTGCCAGCAGCCCCCCGGGGTTCCGGGCAGATACGCAGTATTTT. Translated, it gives CASSPPGFRADTQYF.

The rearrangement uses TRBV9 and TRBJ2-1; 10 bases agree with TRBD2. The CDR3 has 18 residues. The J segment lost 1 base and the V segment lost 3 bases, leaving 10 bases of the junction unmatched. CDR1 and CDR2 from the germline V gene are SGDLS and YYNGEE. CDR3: CASSATSGWSYSYNEQFF. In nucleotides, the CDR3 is TGTGCCAGCAGCGCGACTAGCGGGTGGTCTTATTCCTACAATGAGCAGTTCTTC.

The CDR3 here is CASSRGDGYYEQYF. CDR3 nucleotides: TGTGCCAGCAGCCGCGGGGACGGATACTACGAGCAGTACTTC. V and J are TRBV5-4 and TRBJ2-7; TRBD2 might be the D (6 bases). CDR1 and CDR2 from the germline V gene are SGHNT and YYREEE (reference sequence). The CDR3 runs to 14 residues. V lost 4 bases and J 3 bases, leaving 14 bases between the germline ends.

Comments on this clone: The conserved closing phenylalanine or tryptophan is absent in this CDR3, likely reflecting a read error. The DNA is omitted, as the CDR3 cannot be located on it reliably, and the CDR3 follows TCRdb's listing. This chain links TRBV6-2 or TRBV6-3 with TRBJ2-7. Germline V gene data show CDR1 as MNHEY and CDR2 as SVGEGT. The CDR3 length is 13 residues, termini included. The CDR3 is CASSATPGIPWFS.

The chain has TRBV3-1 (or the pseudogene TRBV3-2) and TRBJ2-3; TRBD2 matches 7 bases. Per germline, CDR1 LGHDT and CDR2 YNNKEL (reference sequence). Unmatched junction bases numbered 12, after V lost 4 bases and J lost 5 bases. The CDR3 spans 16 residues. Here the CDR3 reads CASSREGGRYGDTQYF. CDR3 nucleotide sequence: TGTGCCAGCAGCCGCGAGGGCGGGAGATATGGAGATACGCAGTATTTT.

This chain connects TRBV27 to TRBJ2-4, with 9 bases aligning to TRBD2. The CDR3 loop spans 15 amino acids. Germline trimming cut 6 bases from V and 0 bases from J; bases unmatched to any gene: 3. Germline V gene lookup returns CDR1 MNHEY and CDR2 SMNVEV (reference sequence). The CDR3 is CASRRLAEAKNIQYF. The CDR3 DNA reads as TGTGCCAGCAGAAGACTAGCGGAAGCCAAAAACATTCAGTACTTC.

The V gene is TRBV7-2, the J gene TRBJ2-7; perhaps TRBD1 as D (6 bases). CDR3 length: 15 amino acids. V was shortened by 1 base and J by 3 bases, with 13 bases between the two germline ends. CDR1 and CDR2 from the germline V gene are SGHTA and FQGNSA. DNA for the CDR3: TGTGCCAGCAGCTTAGGGGTAGGGGGAGTCTACGAGCAGTACTTC. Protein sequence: CASSLGVGGVYEQYF.

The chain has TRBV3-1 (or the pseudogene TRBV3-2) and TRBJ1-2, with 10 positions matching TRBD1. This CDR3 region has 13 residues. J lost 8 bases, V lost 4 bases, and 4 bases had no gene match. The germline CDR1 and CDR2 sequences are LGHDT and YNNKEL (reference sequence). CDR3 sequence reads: CASSPRTGGGYTF. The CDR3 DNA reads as TGTGCCAGCAGCCCACGGACAGGGGGGGGCTACACCTTC.

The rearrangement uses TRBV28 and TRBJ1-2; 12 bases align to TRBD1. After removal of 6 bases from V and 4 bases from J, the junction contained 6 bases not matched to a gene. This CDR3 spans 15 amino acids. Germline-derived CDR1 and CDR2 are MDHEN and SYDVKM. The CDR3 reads CASRTGTGGAYGYTF. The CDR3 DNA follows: TGTGCCAGCAGGACGGGGACAGGGGGCGCCTATGGCTACACCTTC.

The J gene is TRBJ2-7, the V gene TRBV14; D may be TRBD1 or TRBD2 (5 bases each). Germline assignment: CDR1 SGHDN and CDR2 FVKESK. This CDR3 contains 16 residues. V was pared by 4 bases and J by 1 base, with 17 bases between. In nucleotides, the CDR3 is TGTGCCAGCAGCCGCACAGGTGGACTCCAATCCTACGAGCAGTACTTC. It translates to CASSRTGGLQSYEQYF.

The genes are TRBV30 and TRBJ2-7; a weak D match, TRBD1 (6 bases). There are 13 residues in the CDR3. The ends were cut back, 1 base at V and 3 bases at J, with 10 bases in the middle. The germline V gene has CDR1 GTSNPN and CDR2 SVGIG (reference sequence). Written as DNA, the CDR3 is TGTGCCTGGAGTGAAGACAGGTTCTACGAGCAGTACTTC. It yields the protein CAWSEDRFYEQYF.

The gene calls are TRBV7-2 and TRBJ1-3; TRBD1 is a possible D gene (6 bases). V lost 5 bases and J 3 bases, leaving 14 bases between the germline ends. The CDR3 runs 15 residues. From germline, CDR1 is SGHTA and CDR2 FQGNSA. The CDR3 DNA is TGTGCCAGCAGCACCGGCGGAGGGGGTGGAAACACCATATATTTT. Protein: CASSTGGGGGNTIYF.

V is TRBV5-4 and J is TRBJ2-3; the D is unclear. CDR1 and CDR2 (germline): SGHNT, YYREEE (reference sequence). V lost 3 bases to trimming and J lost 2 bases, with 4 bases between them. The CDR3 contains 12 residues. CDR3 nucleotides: TGTGCCAGCAGCTCCAACACAGATACGCAGTATTTT. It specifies CASSSNTDTQYF.

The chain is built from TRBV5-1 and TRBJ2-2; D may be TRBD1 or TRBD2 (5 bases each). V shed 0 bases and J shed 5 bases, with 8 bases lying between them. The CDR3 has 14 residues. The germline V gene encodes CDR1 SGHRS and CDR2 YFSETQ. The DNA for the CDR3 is TGCGCCAGCAGCTTGGAGGGGACGACCGGGGAGCTGTTTTTT. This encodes CASSLEGTTGELFF.

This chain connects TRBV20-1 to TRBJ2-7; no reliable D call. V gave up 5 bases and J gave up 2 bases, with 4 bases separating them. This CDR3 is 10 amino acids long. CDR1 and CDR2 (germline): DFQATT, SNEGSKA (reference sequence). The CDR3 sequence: CSAAPYEQYF. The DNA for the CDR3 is TGCAGTGCTGCCCCCTACGAGCAGTACTTC.

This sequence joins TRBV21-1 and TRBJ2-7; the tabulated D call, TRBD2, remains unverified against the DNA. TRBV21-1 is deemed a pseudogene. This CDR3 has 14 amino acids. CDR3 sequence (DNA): TGTGCCAGCAGGTGTGAAGTTGCGGTACGAGAGCAGTACTTC. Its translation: CASRCEVAVREQYF.